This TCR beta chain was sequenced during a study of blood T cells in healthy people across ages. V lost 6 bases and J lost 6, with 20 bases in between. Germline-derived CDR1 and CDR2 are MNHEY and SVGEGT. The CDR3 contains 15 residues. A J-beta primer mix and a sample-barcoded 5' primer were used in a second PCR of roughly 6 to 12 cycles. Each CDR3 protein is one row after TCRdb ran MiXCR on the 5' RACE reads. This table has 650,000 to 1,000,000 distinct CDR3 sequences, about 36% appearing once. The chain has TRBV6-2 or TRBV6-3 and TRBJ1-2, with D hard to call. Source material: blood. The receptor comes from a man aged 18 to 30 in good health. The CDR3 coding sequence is TGTGCCAGCAGGACGCTCTTTGACCTGCTAAATGGCTACACCTTC. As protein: CASRTLFDLLNGYTF.